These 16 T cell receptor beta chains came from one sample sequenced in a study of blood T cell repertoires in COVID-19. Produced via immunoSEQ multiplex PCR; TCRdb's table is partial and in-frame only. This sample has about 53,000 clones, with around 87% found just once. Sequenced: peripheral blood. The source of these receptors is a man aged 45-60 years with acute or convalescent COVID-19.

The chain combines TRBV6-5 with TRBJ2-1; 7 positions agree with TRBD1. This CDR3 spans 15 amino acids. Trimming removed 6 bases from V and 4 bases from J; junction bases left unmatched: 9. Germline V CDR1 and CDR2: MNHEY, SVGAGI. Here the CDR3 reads CASRGRDSGYNEQFF. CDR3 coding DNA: TGTGCCAGCAGAGGCCGGGACAGTGGATACAATGAGCAGTTCTTC.

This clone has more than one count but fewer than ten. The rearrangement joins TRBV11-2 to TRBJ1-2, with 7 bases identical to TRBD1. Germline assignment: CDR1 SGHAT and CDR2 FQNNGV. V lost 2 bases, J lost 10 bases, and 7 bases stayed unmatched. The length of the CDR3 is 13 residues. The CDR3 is CASSLPSGQYYTF. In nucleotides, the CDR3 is TGTGCCAGCAGCTTACCCTCGGGACAGTACTACACCTTC.

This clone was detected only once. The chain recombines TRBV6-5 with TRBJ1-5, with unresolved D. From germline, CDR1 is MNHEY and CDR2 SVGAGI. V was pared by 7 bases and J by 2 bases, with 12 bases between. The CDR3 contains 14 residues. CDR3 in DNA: TGTGCCAGCACCCCCGGTAGTGGCAATCAGCCCCAGCATTTT. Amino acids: CASTPGSGNQPQHF.

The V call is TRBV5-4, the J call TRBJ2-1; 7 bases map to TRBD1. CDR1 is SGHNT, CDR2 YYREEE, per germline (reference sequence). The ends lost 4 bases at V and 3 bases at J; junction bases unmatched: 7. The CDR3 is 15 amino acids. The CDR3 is CASSPGQTFYNEQFF. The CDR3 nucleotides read TGTGCCAGCAGCCCGGGACAGACCTTCTACAATGAGCAGTTCTTC.

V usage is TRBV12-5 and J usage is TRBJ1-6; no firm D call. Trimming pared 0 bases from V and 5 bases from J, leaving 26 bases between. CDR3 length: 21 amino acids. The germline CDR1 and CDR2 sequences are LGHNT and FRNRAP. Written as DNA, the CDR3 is TGTGCTAGTGGTTTGGTACGATCGGGGAGTCTATACGGGATGGATAATTCACCCCTCCACTTT. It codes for CASGLVRSGSLYGMDNSPLHF.

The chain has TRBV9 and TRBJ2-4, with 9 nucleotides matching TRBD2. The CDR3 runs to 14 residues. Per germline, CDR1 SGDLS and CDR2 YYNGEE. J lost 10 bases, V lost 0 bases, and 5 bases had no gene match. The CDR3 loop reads CASSVGREGGIQYF. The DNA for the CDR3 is TGTGCCAGCAGCGTAGGGCGGGAGGGGGGAATTCAGTACTTC.

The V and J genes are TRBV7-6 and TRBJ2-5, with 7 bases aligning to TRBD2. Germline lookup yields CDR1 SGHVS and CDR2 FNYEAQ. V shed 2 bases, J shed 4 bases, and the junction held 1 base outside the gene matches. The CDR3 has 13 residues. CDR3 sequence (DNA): TGTGCCAGCAGCTTATGGGGGGGAGAGACCCAGTACTTC. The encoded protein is CASSLWGGETQYF.

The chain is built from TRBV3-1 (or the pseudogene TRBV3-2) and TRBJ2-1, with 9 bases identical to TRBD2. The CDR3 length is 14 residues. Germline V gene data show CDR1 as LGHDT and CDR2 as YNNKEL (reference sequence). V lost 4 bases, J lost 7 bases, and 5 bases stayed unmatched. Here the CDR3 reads CASSRWTSENEQFF. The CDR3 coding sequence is TGTGCCAGCAGCCGATGGACTAGCGAAAATGAGCAGTTCTTC.

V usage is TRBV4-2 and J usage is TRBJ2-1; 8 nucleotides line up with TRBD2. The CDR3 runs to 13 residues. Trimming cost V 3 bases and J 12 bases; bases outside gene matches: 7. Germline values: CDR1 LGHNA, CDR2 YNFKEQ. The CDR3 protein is CASSQQRGHSQFF. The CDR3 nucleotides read TGTGCCAGCAGCCAGCAGCGGGGGCATTCGCAGTTCTTC.

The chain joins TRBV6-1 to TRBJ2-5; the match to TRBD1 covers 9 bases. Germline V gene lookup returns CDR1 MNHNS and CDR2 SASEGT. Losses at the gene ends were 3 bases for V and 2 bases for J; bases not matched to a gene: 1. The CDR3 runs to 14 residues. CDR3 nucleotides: TGTGCCAGCAGTGATGGACAGGGGCAAGAGACCCAGTACTTC. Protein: CASSDGQGQETQYF.

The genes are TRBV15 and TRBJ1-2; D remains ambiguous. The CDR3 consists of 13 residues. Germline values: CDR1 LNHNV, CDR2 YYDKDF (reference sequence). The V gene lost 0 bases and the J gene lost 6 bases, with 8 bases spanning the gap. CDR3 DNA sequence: TGTGCCACCAGCAGAGATCCCGGGAATGGCTACACCTTC. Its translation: CATSRDPGNGYTF.

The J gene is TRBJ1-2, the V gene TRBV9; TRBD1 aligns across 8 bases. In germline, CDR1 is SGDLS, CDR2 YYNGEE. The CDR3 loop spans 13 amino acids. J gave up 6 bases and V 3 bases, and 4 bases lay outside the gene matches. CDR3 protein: CASSARTGNGYTF. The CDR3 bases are TGTGCCAGCAGCGCAAGGACAGGGAATGGCTACACCTTC.

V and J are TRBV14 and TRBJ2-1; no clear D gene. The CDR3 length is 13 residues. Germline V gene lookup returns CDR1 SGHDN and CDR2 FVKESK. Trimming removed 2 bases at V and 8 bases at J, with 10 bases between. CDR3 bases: TGTGCCAGCAGCCAAAGAGCTCCGGATGAGCAGTTCTTC. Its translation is CASSQRAPDEQFF.

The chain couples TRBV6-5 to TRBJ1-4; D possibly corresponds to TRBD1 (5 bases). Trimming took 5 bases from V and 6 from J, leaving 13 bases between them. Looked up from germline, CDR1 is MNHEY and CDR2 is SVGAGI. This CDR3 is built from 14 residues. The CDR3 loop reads CASSPGGAYEKLFF. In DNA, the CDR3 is TGTGCCAGCAGTCCGGGAGGGGCATATGAAAAACTGTTTTTT.

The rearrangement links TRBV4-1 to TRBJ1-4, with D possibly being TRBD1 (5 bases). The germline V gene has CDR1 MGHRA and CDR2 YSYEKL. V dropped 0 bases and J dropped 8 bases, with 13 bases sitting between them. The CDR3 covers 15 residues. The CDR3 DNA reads TGCGCCAGCAGCCAAGATGGCAGGGCAACGGAAAAACTGTTTTTT. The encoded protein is CASSQDGRATEKLFF.

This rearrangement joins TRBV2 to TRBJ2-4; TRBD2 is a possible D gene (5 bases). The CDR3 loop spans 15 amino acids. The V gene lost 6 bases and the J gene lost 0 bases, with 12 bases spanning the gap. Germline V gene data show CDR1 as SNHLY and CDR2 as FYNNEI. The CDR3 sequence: CASRAGETAKNIQYF. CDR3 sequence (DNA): TGTGCCAGCAGGGCCGGGGAAACAGCCAAAAACATTCAGTACTTC.